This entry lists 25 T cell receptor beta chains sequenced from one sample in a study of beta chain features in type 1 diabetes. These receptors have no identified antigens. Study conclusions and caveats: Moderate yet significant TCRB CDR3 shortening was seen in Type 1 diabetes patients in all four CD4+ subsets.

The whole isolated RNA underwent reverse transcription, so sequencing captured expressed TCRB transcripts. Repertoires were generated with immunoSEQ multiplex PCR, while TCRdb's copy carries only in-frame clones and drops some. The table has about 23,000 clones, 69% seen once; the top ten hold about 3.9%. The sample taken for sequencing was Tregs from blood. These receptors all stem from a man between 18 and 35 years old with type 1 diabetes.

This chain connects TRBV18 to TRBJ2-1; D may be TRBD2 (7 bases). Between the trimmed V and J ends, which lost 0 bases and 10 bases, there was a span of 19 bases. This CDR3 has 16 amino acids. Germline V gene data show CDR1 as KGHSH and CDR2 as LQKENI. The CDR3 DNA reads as TGTGCCAGCTCACCACCAGGGGGGGCTCCCCCCAGGGAGCAGTTCTTC. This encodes CASSPPGGAPPREQFF.

Here the CDR3 DNA reads TGTGCCAGCAGCTTCACAGGTATCTCCTACGAGCAGTACTTC. Translated: CASSFTGISYEQYF. V is TRBV11-2 and J is TRBJ2-7; the D gene is possibly TRBD1 (5 bases). In germline, CDR1 is SGHAT, CDR2 FQNNGV. The CDR3 has 14 residues. Trimming stripped 3 bases from V and 0 bases from J, with 9 bases between. The full variable domain, completed using reference TRBV11-2 and TRBJ2-7, is EAGVAQSPRYKIIEKRQSVAFWCNPISGHATLYWYQQILGQGPKLLIQFQNNGVVDDSQLPKDRFSAERLKGVDSTLKIQPAKLEDSAVYLCASSFTGISYEQYFGPGTRLTVT.

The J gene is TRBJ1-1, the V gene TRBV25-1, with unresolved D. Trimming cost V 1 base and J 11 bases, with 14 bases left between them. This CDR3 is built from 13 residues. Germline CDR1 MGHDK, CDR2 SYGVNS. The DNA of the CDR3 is TGTGCCAGCAGTGAATGGGAGAGGACCAGGGCTTTCTTT. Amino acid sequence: CASSEWERTRAFF. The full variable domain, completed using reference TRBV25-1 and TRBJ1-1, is EADIYQTPRYLVIGTGKKITLECSQTMGHDKMYWYQQDPGMELHLIHYSYGVNSTEKGDLSSESTVSRIRTEHFPLTLESARPSHTSQYLCASSEWERTRAFFGQGTRLTVV.

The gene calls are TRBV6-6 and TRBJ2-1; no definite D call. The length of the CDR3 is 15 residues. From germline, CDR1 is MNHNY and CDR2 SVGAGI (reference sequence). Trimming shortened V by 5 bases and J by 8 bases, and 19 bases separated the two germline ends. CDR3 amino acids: CASSRSPQLRDEQFF. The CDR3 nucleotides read TGTGCCAGCAGTCGGAGTCCCCAACTTCGGGATGAGCAGTTCTTC.

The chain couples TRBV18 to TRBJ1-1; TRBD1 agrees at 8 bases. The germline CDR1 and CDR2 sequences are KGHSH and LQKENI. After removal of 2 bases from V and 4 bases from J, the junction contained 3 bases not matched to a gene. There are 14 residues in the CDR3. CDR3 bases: TGTGCCAGCTCACCAAGACAGGGGATCACTGAAGCTTTCTTT. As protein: CASSPRQGITEAFF.

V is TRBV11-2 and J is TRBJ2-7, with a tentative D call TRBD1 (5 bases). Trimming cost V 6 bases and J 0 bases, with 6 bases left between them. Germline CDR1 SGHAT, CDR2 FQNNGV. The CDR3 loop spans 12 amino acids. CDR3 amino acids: CASRGVSYEQYF. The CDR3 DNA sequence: TGTGCCAGCAGAGGGGTCTCCTACGAGCAGTACTTC.

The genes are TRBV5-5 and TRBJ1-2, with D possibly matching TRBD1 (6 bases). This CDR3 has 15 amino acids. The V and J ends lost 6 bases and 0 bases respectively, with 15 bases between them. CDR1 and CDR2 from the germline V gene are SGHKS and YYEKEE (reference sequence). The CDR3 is CASTPLRGANYGYTF. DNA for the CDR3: TGTGCCAGCACACCCCTCAGGGGAGCTAACTATGGCTACACCTTC.

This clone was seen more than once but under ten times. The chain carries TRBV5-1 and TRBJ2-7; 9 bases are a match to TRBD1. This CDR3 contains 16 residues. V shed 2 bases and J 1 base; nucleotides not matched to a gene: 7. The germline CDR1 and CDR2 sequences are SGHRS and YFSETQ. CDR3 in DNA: TGCGCCAGCAGCTTACAACCGGGACAGGGATCCTACGAGCAGTACTTC. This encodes CASSLQPGQGSYEQYF.

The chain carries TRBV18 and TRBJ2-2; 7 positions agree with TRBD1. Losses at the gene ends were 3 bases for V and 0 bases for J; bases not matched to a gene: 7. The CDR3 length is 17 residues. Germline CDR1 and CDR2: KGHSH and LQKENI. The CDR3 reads CASSPSGTASNTGELFF. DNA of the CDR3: TGTGCCAGCTCACCGTCCGGGACAGCCTCGAACACCGGGGAGCTGTTTTTT. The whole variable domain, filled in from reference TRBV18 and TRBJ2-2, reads NAGVMQNPRHLVRRRGQEARLRCSPMKGHSHVYWYRQLPEEGLKFMVYLQKENIIDESGMPKERFSAEFPKEGPSILRIQQVVRGDSAAYFCASSPSGTASNTGELFFGEGSRLTVL.

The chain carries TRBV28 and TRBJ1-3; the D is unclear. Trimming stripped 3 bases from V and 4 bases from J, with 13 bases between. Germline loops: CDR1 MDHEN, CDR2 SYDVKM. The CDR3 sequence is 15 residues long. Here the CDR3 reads CASSFPFMAGNTIYF. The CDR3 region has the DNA TGTGCCAGCAGTTTCCCCTTTATGGCCGGAAACACCATATATTTT.

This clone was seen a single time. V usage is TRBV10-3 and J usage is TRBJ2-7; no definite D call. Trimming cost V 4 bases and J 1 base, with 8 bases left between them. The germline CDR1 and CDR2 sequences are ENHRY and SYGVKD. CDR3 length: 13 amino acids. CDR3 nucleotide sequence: TGTGCCATCAGTGGAGTTGCGTCCTACGAGCAGTACTTC. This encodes CAISGVASYEQYF.

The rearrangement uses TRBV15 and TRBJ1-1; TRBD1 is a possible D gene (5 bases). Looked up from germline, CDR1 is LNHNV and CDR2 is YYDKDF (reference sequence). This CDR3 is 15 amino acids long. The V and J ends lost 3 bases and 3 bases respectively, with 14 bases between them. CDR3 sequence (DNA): TGTGCCACCAGCAGGCTCGGCGTAGGGGACACTGAAGCTTTCTTT. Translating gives CATSRLGVGDTEAFF.

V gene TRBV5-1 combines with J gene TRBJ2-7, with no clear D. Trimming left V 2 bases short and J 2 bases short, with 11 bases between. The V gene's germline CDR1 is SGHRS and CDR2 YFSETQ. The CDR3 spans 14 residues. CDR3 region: CASSLRSPTYEQYF. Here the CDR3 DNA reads TGCGCCAGCAGCTTACGGTCGCCAACCTACGAGCAGTACTTC. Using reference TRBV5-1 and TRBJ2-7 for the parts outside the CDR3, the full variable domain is KAGVTQTPRYLIKTRGQQVTLSCSPISGHRSVSWYQQTPGQGLQFLFEYFSETQRNKGNFPGRFSGRQFSNSRSEMNVSTLELGDSALYLCASSLRSPTYEQYFGPGTRLTVT.

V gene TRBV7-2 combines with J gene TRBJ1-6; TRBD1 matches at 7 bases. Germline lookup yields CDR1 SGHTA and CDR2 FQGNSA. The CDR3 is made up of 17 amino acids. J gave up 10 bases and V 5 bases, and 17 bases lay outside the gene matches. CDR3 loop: CASSHRPQPTGSSPLHF. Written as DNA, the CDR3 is TGTGCCAGCAGCCACCGACCACAGCCGACAGGGAGCTCACCCCTCCACTTT.

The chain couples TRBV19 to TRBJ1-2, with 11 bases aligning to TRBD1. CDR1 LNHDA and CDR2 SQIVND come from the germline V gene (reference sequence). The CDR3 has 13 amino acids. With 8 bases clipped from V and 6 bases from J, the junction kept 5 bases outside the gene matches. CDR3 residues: CASVDRGRNGYTF. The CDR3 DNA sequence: TGTGCCAGTGTGGACAGGGGGCGTAATGGCTACACCTTC.

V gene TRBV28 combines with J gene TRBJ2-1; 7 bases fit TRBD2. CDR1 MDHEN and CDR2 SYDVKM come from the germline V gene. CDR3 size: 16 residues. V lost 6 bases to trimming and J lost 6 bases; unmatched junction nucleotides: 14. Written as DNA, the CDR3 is TGTGCCAGCAGCCGGATCGTGGCGGGAGTAGGCAATGAGCAGTTCTTC. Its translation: CASSRIVAGVGNEQFF.

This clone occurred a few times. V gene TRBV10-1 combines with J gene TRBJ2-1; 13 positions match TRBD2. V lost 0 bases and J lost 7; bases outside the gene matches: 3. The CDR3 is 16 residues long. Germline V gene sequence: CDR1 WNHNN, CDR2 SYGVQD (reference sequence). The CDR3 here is CASSESRGLAGNEQFF. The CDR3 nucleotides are TGCGCCAGCAGTGAGTCGCGGGGACTAGCGGGGAATGAGCAGTTCTTC.

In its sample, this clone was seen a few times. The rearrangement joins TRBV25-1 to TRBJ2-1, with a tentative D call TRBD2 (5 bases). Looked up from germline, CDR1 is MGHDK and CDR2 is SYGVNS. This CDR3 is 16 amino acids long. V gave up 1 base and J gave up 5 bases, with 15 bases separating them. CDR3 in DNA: TGTGCCAGCAGTGAATTTAGGCGGCTAGCTAACAATGAGCAGTTCTTC. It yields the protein CASSEFRRLANNEQFF.

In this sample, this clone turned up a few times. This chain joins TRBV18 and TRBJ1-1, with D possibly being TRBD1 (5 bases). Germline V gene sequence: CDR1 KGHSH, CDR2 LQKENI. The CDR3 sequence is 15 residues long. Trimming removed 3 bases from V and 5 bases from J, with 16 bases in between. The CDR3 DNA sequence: TGTGCCAGCTCACCCCGGGGGACGAGTTTAACTGAAGCTTTCTTT. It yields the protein CASSPRGTSLTEAFF.

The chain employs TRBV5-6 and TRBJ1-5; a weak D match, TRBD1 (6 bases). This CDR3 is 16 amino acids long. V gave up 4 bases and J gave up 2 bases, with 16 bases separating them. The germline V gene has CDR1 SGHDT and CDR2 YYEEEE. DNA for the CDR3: TGTGCCAGCAGCCGAGGGGGGGTCGTCCGCAATCAGCCCCAGCATTTT. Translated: CASSRGGVVRNQPQHF.

In DNA form, the CDR3 reads TGCGCCAGCAGCTTGGTAGGGGGTGCTGAGCAGTTCTTC. Its translation: CASSLVGGAEQFF. V and J are TRBV5-1 and TRBJ2-1, with D possibly TRBD1 on 6 matching bases. The CDR3 contains 13 residues. V was clipped by 0 bases and J by 9 bases, with 10 bases between them. Germline-derived CDR1 and CDR2 are SGHRS and YFSETQ.

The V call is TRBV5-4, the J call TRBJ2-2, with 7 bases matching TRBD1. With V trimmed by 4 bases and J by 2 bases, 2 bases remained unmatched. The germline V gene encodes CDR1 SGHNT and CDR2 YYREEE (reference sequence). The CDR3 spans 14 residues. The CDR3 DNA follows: TGTGCCAGCAGCCCAGGGGGAAACACCGGGGAGCTGTTTTTT. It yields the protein CASSPGGNTGELFF. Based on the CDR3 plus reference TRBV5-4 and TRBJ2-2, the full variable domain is ETGVTQSPTHLIKTRGQQVTLRCSSQSGHNTVSWYQQALGQGPQFIFQYYREEENGRGNFPPRFSGLQFPNYSSELNVNALELDDSALYLCASSPGGNTGELFFGEGSRLTVL.

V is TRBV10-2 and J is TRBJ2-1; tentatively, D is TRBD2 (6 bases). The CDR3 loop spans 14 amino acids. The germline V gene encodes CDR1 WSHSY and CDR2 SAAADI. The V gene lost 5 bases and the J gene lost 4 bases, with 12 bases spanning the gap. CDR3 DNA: TGCGCCAGCAGTCAACTAGCAAAGTACAATGAGCAGTTCTTC. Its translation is CASSQLAKYNEQFF.

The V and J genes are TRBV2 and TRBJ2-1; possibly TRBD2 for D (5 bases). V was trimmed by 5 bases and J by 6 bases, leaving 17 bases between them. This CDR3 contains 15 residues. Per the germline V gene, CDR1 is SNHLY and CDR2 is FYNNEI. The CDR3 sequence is CASSQRRASINEQFF. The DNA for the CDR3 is TGTGCCAGCAGTCAAAGGCGGGCATCCATCAATGAGCAGTTCTTC.

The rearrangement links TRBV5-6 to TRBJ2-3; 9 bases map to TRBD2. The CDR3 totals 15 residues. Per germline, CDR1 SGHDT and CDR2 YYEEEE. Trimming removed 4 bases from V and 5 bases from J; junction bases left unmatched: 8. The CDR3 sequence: CASSAGTSLVDTQYF. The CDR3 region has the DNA TGTGCCAGCAGCGCCGGGACTAGCTTGGTAGATACGCAGTATTTT.